The rows below give T cell receptor beta chains drawn from one sample of a study of T cell changes during pregnancy in multiple sclerosis. Using immunoSEQ multiplex PCR, the repertoire was profiled, and TCRdb retains in-frame clones only, with some absent. The repertoire consists of roughly 62,000 clones, with about 89% occurring once and the leading ten covering roughly 2.7%. The sequencing here drew on peripheral blood, taken in the first trimester of pregnancy. Source of these receptors: a female donor with multiple sclerosis, enrolled in a pregnancy study. CDR3s leave out the opening cysteine and the closing phenylalanine or tryptophan. The D gene is left open where the match is weak. Expanded clones get a size class; other rows say once, few or many, or leave the size out.

d_call v_call clone_size cdr3_aa
- TRBV7-8 few ASSHIERVRNEQF
TRBD1 TRBV7-3 - ASSYLNRGPGELF
- TRBV4-1 - ASSHEYLYEQY
- TRBV18 - ASSPLSETQY
- TRBV7-9 - ASSPPSTGLLNYGYT
- TRBV7-8 - ASSLSEWGGVTDTQY
- TRBV29-1 once SVVTRGGEQF
TRBD1 TRBV29-1 - SVGDRSYGYT
TRBD2 TRBV9 - ASSVVPGGPVTQY
- TRBV5-5 - ASRERDIRLNTEAF
- TRBV30 - AWSVGQVGSYNSPLH
TRBD1 TRBV18 - ASSPLTGAIRGNEQF
- TRBV2 - ASSELRDSTDTQY
TRBD1 TRBV7-3 - ASSLTPFEGAGTEAF
TRBD1 TRBV4-3 - ASSQDGQGYATNEKLF
TRBD2 TRBV11-2 - ASSLELATTRWSQY
TRBD1 TRBV5-1 - ASSLGGGTDHGYT
TRBD1 TRBV7-2 - ASSLPQQGLLIDGYT
TRBD2 TRBV4-2 - ASSQELAGGSYEQY
- TRBV9 few ASSVRPTGEQY
- TRBV7-3 - ASRGGLNTEAF
TRBD1 TRBV19 - ASEPGGADTEAF
TRBD2 TRBV6-5 - ASSYSLRGDTDTQY
- TRBV9 - ASSVQGYGYT
- TRBV19 - ASSIEGGQNTEAF